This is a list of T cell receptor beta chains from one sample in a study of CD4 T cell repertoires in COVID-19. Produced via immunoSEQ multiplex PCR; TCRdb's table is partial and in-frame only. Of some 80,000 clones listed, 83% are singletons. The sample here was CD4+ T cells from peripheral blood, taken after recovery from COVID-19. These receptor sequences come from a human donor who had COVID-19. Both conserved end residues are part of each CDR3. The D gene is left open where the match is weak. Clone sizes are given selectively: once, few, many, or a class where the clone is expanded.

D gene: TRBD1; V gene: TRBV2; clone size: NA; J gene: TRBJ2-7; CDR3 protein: CASSVGRGNEQYF; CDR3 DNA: TGTGCCAGCAGTGTCGGCAGGGGGAACGAGCAGTACTTC
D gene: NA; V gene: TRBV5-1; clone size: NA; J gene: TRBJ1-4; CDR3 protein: CASSLGGRPAANEKLFF; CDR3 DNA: TGCGCCAGCAGCTTAGGGGGTCGGCCGGCCGCTAATGAAAAACTGTTTTTT
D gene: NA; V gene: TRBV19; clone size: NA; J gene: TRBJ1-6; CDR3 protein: CATRRDYYNSPLHF; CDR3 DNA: TGTGCCACCCGACGGGACTATTATAATTCACCCCTCCACTTT
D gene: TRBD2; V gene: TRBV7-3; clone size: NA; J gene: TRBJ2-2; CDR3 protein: CASSPQLAVNTGELFF; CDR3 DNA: TGTGCCAGCAGCCCCCAACTAGCGGTAAACACCGGGGAGCTGTTTTTT
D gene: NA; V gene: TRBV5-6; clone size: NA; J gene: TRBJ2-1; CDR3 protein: CASRFRTTRYNEQFF; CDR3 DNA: TGTGCCAGCAGATTTCGGACCACGAGGTACAATGAGCAGTTCTTC
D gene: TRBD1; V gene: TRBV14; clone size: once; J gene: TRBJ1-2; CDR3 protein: CASSQSQGALGYTF; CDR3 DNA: TGTGCCAGCAGCCAATCCCAGGGGGCTCTTGGCTACACCTTC
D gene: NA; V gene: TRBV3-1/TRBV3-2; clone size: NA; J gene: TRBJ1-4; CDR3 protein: CASSPTGTNEKLFF; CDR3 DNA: TGTGCCAGCAGCCCGACAGGAACTAATGAAAAACTGTTTTTT
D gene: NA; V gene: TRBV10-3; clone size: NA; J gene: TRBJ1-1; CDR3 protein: CAISGDSVIQAFF; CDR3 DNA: TGTGCCATCAGCGGTGACAGTGTGATACAAGCTTTCTTT
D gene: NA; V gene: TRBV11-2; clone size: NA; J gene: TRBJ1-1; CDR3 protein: CASSFSGVGDTEAFF; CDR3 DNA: TGTGCCAGCAGCTTTTCAGGGGTGGGTGACACTGAAGCTTTCTTT
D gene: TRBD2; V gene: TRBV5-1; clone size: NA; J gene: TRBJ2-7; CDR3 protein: CASSSTGTSYEQYF; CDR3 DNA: TGCGCCAGCAGCTCGACCGGGACTAGCTACGAGCAGTACTTC
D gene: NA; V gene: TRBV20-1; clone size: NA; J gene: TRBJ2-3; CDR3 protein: CSGVGTDTQYF; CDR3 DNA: TGCAGTGGGGTAGGCACAGATACGCAGTATTTT
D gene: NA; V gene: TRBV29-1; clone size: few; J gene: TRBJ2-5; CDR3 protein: CSVAWGLYQETQYF; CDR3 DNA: TGCAGCGTTGCATGGGGGCTGTACCAAGAGACCCAGTACTTC
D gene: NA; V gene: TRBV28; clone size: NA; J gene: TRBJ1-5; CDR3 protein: CASSLGGLHQPQHF; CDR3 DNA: TGTGCCAGCAGTCTGGGGGGGCTGCATCAGCCCCAGCATTTT
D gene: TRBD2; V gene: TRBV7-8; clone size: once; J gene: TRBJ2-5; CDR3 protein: CASSQGLAGGYLQETQYF; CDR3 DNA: TGTGCCAGCAGCCAAGGACTAGCGGGGGGGTATCTCCAAGAGACCCAGTACTTC
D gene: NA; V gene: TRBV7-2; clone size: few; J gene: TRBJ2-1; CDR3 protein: CASSLVGGDEQFF; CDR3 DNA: TGTGCCAGCAGCTTAGTTGGGGGTGATGAGCAGTTCTTC
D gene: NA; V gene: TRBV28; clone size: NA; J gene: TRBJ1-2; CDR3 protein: CASSPGLGGYTF; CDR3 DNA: TGTGCCAGCAGCCCAGGGTTGGGAGGCTACACCTTC
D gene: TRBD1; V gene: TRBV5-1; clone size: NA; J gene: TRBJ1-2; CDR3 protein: CASSNRPGQGGNYGYTF; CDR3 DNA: TGCGCCAGCAGCAACCGTCCCGGACAGGGCGGGAACTATGGCTACACCTTC
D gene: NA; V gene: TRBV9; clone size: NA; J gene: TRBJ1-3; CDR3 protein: CASSGGRGGITDF; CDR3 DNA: TGTGCCAGCAGCGGAGGCAGGGGAGGTATAACGGATTTT
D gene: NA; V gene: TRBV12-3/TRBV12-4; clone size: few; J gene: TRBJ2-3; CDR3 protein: CASSSGSTDTQYF; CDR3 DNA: TGTGCCAGCAGTTCCGGGTCCACAGATACGCAGTATTTT
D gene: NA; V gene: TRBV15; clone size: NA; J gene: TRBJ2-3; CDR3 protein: CATSWDKSTDTQYF; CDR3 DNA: TGTGCCACCAGCTGGGACAAGAGCACAGATACGCAGTATTTT
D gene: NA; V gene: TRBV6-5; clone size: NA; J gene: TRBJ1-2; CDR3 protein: CASSYSLTEVHGYTF; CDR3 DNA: TGTGCCAGCAGTTACTCCCTCACTGAAGTCCATGGCTACACCTTC
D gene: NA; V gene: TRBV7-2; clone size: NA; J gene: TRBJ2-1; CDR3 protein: CASSPHRRDGNEQFF; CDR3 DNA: TGTGCCAGCAGCCCCCACCGGCGGGACGGGAATGAGCAGTTCTTC
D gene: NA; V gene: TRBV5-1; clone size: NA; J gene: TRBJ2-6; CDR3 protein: CASSFGDTGSGANVLTF; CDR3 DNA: TGCGCCAGCAGCTTCGGTGACACAGGCTCTGGGGCCAACGTCCTGACTTTC
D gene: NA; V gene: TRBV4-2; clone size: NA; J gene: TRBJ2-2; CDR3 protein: CASSQETSGAPRELFF; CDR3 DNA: TGTGCCAGCAGCCAAGAAACTAGTGGGGCGCCCAGGGAGCTGTTTTTT
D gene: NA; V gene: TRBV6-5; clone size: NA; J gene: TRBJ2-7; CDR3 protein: CASSLAGYEQYF; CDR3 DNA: TGTGCCAGCAGTTTAGCAGGCTACGAGCAGTACTTC
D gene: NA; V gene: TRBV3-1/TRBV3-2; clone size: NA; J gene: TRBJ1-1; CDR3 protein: CASSQKMNTEAFF; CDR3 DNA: TGTGCCAGCAGCCAAAAAATGAACACTGAAGCTTTCTTT
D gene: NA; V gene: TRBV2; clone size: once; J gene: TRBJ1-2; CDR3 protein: CASSERQYGNYGYTF; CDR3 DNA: TGTGCCAGCAGTGAAAGGCAGTACGGTAACTATGGCTACACCTTC
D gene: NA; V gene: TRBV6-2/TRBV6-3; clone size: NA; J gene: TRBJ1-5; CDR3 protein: CASSTGLSNQPQHF; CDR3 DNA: TGTGCCAGCAGCACAGGACTAAGCAATCAGCCCCAGCATTTT
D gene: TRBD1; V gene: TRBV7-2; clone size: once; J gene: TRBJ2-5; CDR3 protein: CASSSPGQGAWETQYF; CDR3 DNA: TGTGCCAGCAGTTCTCCTGGCCAGGGGGCTTGGGAGACCCAGTACTTC
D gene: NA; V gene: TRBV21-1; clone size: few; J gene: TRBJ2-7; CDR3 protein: CASSKVQKEFYEQYF; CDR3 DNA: TGTGCCAGCAGCAAAGTCCAGAAGGAATTCTACGAGCAGTACTTC
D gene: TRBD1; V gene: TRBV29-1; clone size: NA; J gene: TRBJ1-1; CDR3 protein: CSLSGTDNTEAFF; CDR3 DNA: TGCAGCCTCAGCGGGACAGACAACACTGAAGCTTTCTTT
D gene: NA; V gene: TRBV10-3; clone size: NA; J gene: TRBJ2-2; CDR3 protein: CAITEKLPGELFF; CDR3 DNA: TGTGCCATCACCGAAAAACTACCCGGGGAGCTGTTTTTT
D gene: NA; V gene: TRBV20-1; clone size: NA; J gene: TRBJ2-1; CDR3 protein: CSASGGDHNEQFF; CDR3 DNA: TGCAGTGCTAGTGGCGGGGACCACAATGAGCAGTTCTTC
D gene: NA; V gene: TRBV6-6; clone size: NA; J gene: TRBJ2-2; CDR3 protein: CASKGTSNTGELFF; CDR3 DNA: TGTGCCAGCAAAGGGACCTCTAACACCGGGGAGCTGTTTTTT
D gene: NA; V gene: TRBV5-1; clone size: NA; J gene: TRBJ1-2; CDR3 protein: CASSLVSRQYGYTF; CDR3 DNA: TGCGCCAGCAGCTTGGTCTCCAGGCAATATGGCTACACCTTC
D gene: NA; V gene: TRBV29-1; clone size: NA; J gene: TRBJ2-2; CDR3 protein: CSVYSPNTGELFF; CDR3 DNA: TGCAGCGTTTATAGCCCAAACACCGGGGAGTTGTTTTTT
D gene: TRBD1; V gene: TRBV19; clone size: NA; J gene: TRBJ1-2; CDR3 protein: CASTRTGGYGYTF; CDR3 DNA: TGTGCCAGTACCCGGACAGGGGGCTACGGCTACACCTTC
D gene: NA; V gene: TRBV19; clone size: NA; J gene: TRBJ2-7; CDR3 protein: CASSLGFTGYEQYF; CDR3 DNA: TGTGCCAGTAGTTTAGGGTTTACGGGCTACGAGCAGTACTTC
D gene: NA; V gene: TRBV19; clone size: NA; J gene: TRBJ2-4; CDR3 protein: CASSPPYLTPKNIQYF; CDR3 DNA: TGTGCCAGTAGTCCTCCGTACCTGACCCCCAAAAACATTCAGTACTTC
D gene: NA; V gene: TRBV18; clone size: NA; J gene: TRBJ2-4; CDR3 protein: CASSPVGAGIQYF; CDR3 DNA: TGTGCCAGCTCCCCAGTCGGGGCGGGCATTCAGTACTTC
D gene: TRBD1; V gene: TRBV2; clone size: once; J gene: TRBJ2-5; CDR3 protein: CASKGGRETQYF; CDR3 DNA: TGTGCCAGCAAAGGGGGCCGGGAGACCCAGTACTTC
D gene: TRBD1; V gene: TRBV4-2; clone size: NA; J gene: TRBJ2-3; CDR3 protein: CASSQEQGPSDTQYF; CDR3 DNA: TGTGCCAGCAGCCAAGAACAGGGGCCCTCAGATACGCAGTATTTT
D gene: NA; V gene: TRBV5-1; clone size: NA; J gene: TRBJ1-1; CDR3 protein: CASSLEAPGKGAFF; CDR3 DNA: TGCGCCAGCAGCTTGGAGGCACCAGGGAAAGGAGCTTTCTTT
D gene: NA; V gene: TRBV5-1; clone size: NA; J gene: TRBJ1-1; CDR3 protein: CASSLPGEGAEAFF; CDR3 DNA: TGCGCCAGCAGCTTACCCGGGGAAGGGGCTGAAGCTTTCTTT
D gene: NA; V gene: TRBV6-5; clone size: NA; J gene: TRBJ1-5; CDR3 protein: CASTMTNRDQPQHF; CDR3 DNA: TGTGCCAGCACTATGACGAACAGAGATCAGCCCCAGCATTTT
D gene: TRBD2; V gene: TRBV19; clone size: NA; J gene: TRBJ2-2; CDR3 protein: CASSRLAGAGTGELFF; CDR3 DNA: TGTGCCAGTAGTAGGTTAGCGGGAGCTGGCACCGGGGAGCTGTTTTTT
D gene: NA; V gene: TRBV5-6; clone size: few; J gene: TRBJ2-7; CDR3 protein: CASSLESQAYEQYF; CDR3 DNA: TGTGCCAGCAGCTTAGAATCACAGGCCTACGAGCAGTACTTC
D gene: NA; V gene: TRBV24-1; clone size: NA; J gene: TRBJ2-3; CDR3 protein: CATSDSGSTDTQYF; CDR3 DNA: TGTGCCACCAGTGATTCGGGCAGCACAGATACGCAGTATTTT
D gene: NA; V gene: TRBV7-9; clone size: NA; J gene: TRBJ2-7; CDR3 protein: CASSPERTPDEQYF; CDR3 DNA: TGTGCCAGCAGCCCTGAGAGAACTCCTGACGAGCAGTACTTC
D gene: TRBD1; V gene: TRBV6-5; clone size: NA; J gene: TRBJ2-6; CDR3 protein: CASTADRAGANVLTF; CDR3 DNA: TGTGCCAGCACCGCCGACAGGGCTGGGGCCAACGTCCTGACTTTC
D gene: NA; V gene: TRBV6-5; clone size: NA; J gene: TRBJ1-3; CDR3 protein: CASRRGVSPGNTIYF; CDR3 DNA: TGTGCCAGCAGACGGGGGGTATCGCCTGGAAACACCATATATTTT
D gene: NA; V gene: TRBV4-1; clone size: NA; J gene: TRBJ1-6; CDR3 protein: CASSQVWGVGNSPLHF; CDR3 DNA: TGCGCCAGCAGCCAAGTCTGGGGTGTGGGGAATTCACCCCTCCACTTT
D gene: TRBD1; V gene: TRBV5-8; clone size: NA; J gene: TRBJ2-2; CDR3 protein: CASSPEQGARYTGELFF; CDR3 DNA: TGTGCCAGCAGCCCGGAACAGGGGGCAAGGTACACCGGGGAGCTGTTTTTT
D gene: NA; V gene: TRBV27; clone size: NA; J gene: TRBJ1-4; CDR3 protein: CASRGLVNEKLFF; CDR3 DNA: TGTGCCAGCAGGGGTTTGGTGAATGAAAAACTGTTTTTT
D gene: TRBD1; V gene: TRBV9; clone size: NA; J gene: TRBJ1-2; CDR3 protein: CASSFNSRGSYGYTF; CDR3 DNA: TGTGCCAGCAGCTTCAACAGCAGGGGGAGCTATGGCTACACCTTC
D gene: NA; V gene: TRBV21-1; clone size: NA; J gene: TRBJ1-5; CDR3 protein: CASSPLQVRVLNQPQHF; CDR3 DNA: TGTGCCAGCAGCCCCTTACAGGTGCGGGTGCTAAATCAGCCCCAGCATTTT
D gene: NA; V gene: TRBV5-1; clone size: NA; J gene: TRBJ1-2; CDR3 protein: CASSGAGGTYGYTF; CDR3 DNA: TGCGCCAGCAGTGGGGCGGGGGGGACGTATGGCTACACCTTC
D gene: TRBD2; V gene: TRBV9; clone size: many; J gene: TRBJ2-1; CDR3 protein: CASSVPASGGDPSFKNEQFF; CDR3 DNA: TGTGCCAGCAGCGTACCCGCAAGCGGGGGGGACCCGAGTTTCAAAAATGAGCAGTTCTTC
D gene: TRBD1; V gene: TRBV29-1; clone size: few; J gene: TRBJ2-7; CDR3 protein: CSVTGTGHTYEQYF; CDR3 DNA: TGCAGCGTGACCGGGACAGGGCATACCTACGAGCAGTACTTC
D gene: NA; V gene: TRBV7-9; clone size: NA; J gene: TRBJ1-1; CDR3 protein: CASSLAGVKGTEAFF; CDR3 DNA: TGTGCCAGCAGCTTAGCGGGGGTTAAGGGCACTGAAGCTTTCTTT